A selection of T cell receptor beta chains follows, all from one sample in a study of T cell repertoires in cytomegalovirus infection. TCRdb re-called the reads through MiXCR, storing one row per CDR3 protein. The sample lists more than 85,000 distinct CDR3 sequences, about 15% occurring once. The sequenced sample was PBMCs. These receptors came from a human donor in good health (CMV status not recorded). Some clones in this sample may be carry-over from other donors' samples. Each CDR3 is given with its conserved first and last residue. D genes are given only for firm matches. Rows may omit the clone size; those that give it use once, few, many or a size class.

V	J	D	size	DNA	CDR3
TRBV5-1	TRBJ2-7	NA	NA	TGCGCCAGCAATAAAGGGGAGGACGAGCAGTACTTC	CASNKGEDEQYF
TRBV29-1	TRBJ1-5	NA	NA	TGCAGCGTTGAATGGTCAGCGAATCAGCCCCAGCATTTT	CSVEWSANQPQHF
TRBV25-1	TRBJ2-1	NA	NA	TGTGCCAGCAGTGAATATAGGACGCCGAACCAGTTCTTC	CASSEYRTPNQFF
TRBV10-3	TRBJ2-5	TRBD2	NA	TGTGCCGTTCGCGGAAGCGGGGGGGCTGGCGAGACCCAGTACTTC	CAVRGSGGAGETQYF
TRBV20-1	TRBJ2-7	NA	few	TGCAGTGCTAGAGAGGGGTCGGATGACGAGCAGTACTTC	CSAREGSDDEQYF
TRBV6-6	TRBJ2-1	TRBD1	NA	TGTGCCAGCAGTTCGCAACCGGGACAGGGCTACAATGAGCAGTTCTTC	CASSSQPGQGYNEQFF
TRBV3-1	TRBJ2-1	TRBD2	few	TGTGCCAGCAGCCAGGGGCGGGGGGTCGGTGAGCAGTTCTTC	CASSQGRGVGEQFF
TRBV6-5	TRBJ2-5	NA	NA	TGTGCCAGCAGTTCAACCAACAGGGTTGGGGAGACCCAGTACTTC	CASSSTNRVGETQYF
TRBV7-2	TRBJ1-1	NA	NA	TGTGCCAGCAGCTTAGAGAGGGGGGTAGGAACTGAAGCTTTCTTT	CASSLERGVGTEAFF
TRBV6-2/TRBV6-3	TRBJ1-1	NA	few	TGTGCCAGCAATACTGGACAGATTAAGAACACTGAAGCTTTCTTT	CASNTGQIKNTEAFF
TRBV7-2	TRBJ1-5	NA	NA	TGTGCCAGCAGCTTAAGCGACGTGGATGATCAGCCCCAGCATTTT	CASSLSDVDDQPQHF
TRBV20-1	TRBJ2-1	TRBD2	NA	TGCAGTGCTAGGGATAGCGGGGGGATTTACAATGAGCAGTTCTTC	CSARDSGGIYNEQFF
TRBV5-4	TRBJ1-1	TRBD1	many	TGTGCCAGCAGAGGACAGGGGAACACTGAAGCTTTCTTT	CASRGQGNTEAFF
TRBV2	TRBJ1-6	NA	NA	TGTGCCAGCAGTTCCCGGCCGAGCTCCTATAATTCACCCCTCCACTTT	CASSSRPSSYNSPLHF
TRBV2	TRBJ2-5	NA	NA	TGTGCCAGCAGTGCGAAAGGGTGGACTGTTCGGGGGTGGACCCAGTACTTC	CASSAKGWTVRGWTQYF
TRBV20-1	TRBJ1-6	NA	many	TGCAGTGCTAGAGATCCAGGGTCTGATTCACCCCTCCACTTT	CSARDPGSDSPLHF
TRBV2	TRBJ1-1	TRBD1	NA	TGTGCCAGCATTATAGACAGGGGTAGCACTGAAGCTTTCTTT	CASIIDRGSTEAFF
TRBV29-1	TRBJ2-7	NA	NA	TGCAGCGTTGAATACGGCGGAACCTACGAGCAGTACTTC	CSVEYGGTYEQYF
TRBV12-3/TRBV12-4	TRBJ2-5	TRBD2	many	TGTGCCAGCAGTTTTGGCGGGGGGGTTGAGACCCAGTACTTC	CASSFGGGVETQYF
TRBV19	TRBJ1-1	NA	NA	TGTGCCAGTCACTACGGGGGGATGAACACTGAAGCGTTCTTT	CASHYGGMNTEAFF
TRBV12-3/TRBV12-4	TRBJ1-5	TRBD1	few	TGTGCCAGCAGTAAAACAGGGGGCTTTACTCAGCCCCAGCATTTT	CASSKTGGFTQPQHF
TRBV18	TRBJ1-2	NA	few	TGTGCCAGCTCACCACCGGGGTTGTGGAACTATGGCTACACCTTC	CASSPPGLWNYGYTF
TRBV30	TRBJ2-2	TRBD1	many	TGTGCCTGGAGAAGGGCAGGGGGAACCGGGGAGCTGTTTTTT	CAWRRAGGTGELFF
TRBV6-2/TRBV6-3	TRBJ2-1	NA	NA	TGTGCCAGCAGTTCACCCGGGACCTCTTACAATGAGCAGTTCTTC	CASSSPGTSYNEQFF
TRBV7-3	TRBJ1-4	NA	many	TGTGCCAGCAGCCTAACGGGACCTGCAACTAATGAAAAACTGTTTTTT	CASSLTGPATNEKLFF
TRBV7-2	TRBJ1-1	NA	NA	TGTGCCAGCAGCTACACAGGGAGCACTGAAGCTTTCTTT	CASSYTGSTEAFF
TRBV7-2	TRBJ2-1	NA	many	TGTGCCAGCACCCGGCCTTTTCCCTCTTACAATGAGCAGTTCTTC	CASTRPFPSYNEQFF
TRBV7-2	TRBJ2-2	NA	many	TGTGCCAGCAGCGAAAGGGACACACACACCGGGGAGCTGTTTTTT	CASSERDTHTGELFF
TRBV28	TRBJ1-4	TRBD1	few	TGTGCCAGCAGTTTAGGCAGACTCGGGTACAGGGGAGCTAATGAAAAACTGTTTTTT	CASSLGRLGYRGANEKLFF
TRBV7-9	TRBJ2-2	NA	many	TGTGCCAGCACCATCCGGGCGTTCTCCGGGGAGCTGTTTTTT	CASTIRAFSGELFF
TRBV7-2	TRBJ1-5	TRBD1	many	TGTGCCAGCAGCAAGGACAGGGCCCTCAATCAGCCCCAGCATTTT	CASSKDRALNQPQHF
TRBV20-1	TRBJ1-3	TRBD1	few	TGCAGTGCTAGAGAGCTGAGGGACAGCTCTGGAAACACCATATATTTT	CSARELRDSSGNTIYF
TRBV7-2	TRBJ1-2	TRBD1	many	TGTGCCAGCAGTTACCCCCCACAGGGGGGGTATGGCTACACCTTC	CASSYPPQGGYGYTF
TRBV11-3	TRBJ2-7	NA	few	TGTGCCAGCAGCGCCCAGTGGGACGGATACGAGCAGTACTTC	CASSAQWDGYEQYF
TRBV2	TRBJ2-1	TRBD1	NA	TGTGCCACCGAGGGACAGGGGCTATACAATGAGCAGTTCTTC	CATEGQGLYNEQFF
TRBV30	TRBJ2-2	NA	NA	TGTGCCTGGAGTGCGACGGTGAACACCGGGGAGCTGTTTTTT	CAWSATVNTGELFF
TRBV2	TRBJ2-2	NA	NA	TGTGCCAGCAGTAAGGAAGGGGTCTCCACCGGGGAGCTGTTTTTT	CASSKEGVSTGELFF
TRBV2	TRBJ2-5	TRBD1	few	TGTGCCAGCAGGGGACAGGGACTACATGGGGAGACCCAGTACTTC	CASRGQGLHGETQYF
TRBV30	TRBJ2-4	TRBD1	NA	TGTGCCTGGAGCCCTAACCGACAGGGTGCCAAAAACATTCAGTACTTC	CAWSPNRQGAKNIQYF
TRBV20-1	TRBJ1-2	NA	few	TGCAGTGCTAGAAGGGGCAACGGTGACTATGGCTACACCTTC	CSARRGNGDYGYTF
TRBV7-2	TRBJ2-3	NA	many	TGTGCCAGCAGCTTCTCGGAACGCGGCCGAGCGCAGTATTTT	CASSFSERGRAQYF
TRBV5-1	TRBJ2-5	NA	NA	TGCGCCAGCAGCTTTACGAGGGGGGAGACCCAGTACTTC	CASSFTRGETQYF
TRBV5-4	TRBJ2-5	TRBD1	few	TGTGCCAGCAGCTCCCGGGACAGGGGAGGAGAGACCCAGTACTTC	CASSSRDRGGETQYF
TRBV29-1	TRBJ1-5	NA	few	TGCAGCGTTCAACAGGGCCCCAATCAGCCCCAGCATTTT	CSVQQGPNQPQHF
TRBV18	TRBJ1-5	NA	NA	TGTGCCAGCTCACCAGACATGGTACCCAATCAGCCCCAGCATTTT	CASSPDMVPNQPQHF
TRBV12-3/TRBV12-4	TRBJ1-1	TRBD1	many	TGTGCCAGCAGTTTAGACAGGGGATTCACTGAAGCTTTCTTT	CASSLDRGFTEAFF
TRBV7-2	TRBJ1-1	NA	many	TGTGCCAGCAGCGCGTCACCGAACACTGAAGCTTTCTTT	CASSASPNTEAFF